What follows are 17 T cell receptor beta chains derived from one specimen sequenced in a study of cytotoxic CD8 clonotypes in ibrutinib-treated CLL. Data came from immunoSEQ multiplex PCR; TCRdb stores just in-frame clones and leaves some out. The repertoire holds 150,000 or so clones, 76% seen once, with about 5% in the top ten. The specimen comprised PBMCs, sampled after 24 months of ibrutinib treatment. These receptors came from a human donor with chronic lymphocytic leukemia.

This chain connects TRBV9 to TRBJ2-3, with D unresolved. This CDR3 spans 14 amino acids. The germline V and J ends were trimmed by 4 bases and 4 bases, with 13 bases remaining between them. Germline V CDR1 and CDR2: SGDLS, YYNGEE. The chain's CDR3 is CASSTTRRPDTQYF. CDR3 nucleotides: TGTGCCAGCAGCACTACACGGCGGCCAGATACGCAGTATTTT.

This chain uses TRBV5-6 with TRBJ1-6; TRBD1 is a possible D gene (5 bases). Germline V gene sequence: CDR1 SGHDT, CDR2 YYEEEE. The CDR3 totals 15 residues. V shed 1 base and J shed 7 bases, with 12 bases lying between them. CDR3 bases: TGTGCCAGCAGCTTGTTGGGGCAGGGCAATTCACCCCTCCACTTT. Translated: CASSLLGQGNSPLHF.

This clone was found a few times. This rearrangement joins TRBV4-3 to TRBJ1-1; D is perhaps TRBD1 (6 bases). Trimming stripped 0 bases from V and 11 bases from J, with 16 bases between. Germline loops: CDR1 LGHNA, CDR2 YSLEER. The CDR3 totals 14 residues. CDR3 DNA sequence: TGCGCCAGCAGCCAAGATCAGGGGACATCCCAGGCTTTCTTT. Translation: CASSQDQGTSQAFF.

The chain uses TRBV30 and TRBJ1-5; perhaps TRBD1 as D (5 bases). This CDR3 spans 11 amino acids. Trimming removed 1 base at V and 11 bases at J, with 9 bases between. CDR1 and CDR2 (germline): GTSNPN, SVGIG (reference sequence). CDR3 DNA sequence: TGTGCCTGGAGTGCGGGACCCTCCCAGCATTTT. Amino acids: CAWSAGPSQHF.

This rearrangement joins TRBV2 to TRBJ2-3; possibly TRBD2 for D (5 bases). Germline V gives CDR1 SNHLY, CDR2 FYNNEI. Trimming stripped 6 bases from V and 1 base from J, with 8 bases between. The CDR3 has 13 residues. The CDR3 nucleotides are TGTGCCAGCAGCCAGGAGGGCACAGATACGCAGTATTTT. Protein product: CASSQEGTDTQYF. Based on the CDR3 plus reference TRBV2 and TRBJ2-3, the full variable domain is EPEVTQTPSHQVTQMGQEVILRCVPISNHLYFYWYRQILGQKVEFLVSFYNNEISEKSEIFDDQFSVERPDGSNFTLKIRSTKLEDSAMYFCASSQEGTDTQYFGPGTRLTVL.

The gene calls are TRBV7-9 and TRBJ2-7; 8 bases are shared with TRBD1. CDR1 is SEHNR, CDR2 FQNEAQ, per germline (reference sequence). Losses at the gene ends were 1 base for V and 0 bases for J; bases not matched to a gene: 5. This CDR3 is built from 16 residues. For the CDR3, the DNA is TGTGCCAGCAGCTTAGTGGGGGGACAGGACTCCTACGAGCAGTACTTC. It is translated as CASSLVGGQDSYEQYF.

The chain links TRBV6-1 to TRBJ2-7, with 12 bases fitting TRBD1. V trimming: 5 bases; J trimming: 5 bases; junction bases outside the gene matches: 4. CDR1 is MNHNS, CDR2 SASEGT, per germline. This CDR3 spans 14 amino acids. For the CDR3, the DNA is TGTGCCAGCAGTTGGGACAGGGGGCAGGACGAGCAGTACTTC. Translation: CASSWDRGQDEQYF.

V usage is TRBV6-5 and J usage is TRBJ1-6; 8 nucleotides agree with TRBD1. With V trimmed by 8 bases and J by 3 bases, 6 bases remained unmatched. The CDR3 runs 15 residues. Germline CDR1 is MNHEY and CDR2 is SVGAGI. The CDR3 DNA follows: TGTGCCAGCGGACCAGGGGGCCGCTATAATTCACCCCTCCACTTT. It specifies CASGPGGRYNSPLHF.

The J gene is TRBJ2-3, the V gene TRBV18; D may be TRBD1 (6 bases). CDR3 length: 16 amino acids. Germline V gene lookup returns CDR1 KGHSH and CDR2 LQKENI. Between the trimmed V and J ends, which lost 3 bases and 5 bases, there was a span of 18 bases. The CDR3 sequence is CASSPQGQGYGDTQYF. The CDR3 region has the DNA TGTGCCAGCTCACCGCAGGGCCAGGGGTACGGAGATACGCAGTATTTT.

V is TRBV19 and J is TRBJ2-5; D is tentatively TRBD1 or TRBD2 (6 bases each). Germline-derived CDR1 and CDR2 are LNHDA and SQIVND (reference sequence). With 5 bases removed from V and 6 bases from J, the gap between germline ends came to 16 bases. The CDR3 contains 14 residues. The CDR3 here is CASSAQGGGQTQYF. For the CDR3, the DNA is TGTGCCAGTAGTGCACAGGGAGGAGGGCAGACCCAGTACTTC.

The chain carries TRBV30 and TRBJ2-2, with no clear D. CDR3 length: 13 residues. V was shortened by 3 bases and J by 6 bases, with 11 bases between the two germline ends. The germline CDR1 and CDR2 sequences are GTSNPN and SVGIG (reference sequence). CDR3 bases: TGTGCCTGGAGCGCCATAGAGGCCGGGGAGCTGTTTTTT. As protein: CAWSAIEAGELFF.

The CDR3 DNA is TGTGCCAGCAGCTTAGGGACGGGGACTTATAGCAATCAGCCCCAGCATTTT. Amino acid sequence: CASSLGTGTYSNQPQHF. The chain carries TRBV7-2 and TRBJ1-5, with a tentative D call TRBD1 (5 bases). Trimming stripped 1 base from V and 0 bases from J, with 13 bases between. CDR3 size: 17 residues. CDR1 is SGHTA and CDR2 is FQGNSA in the germline V gene.

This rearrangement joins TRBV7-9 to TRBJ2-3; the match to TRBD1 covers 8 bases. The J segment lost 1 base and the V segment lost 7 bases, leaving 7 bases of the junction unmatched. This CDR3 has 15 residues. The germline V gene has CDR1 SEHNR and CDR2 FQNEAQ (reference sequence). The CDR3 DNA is TGTGCCAGCACCGCTGGGACAGGCCGCACAGATACGCAGTATTTT. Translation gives CASTAGTGRTDTQYF.

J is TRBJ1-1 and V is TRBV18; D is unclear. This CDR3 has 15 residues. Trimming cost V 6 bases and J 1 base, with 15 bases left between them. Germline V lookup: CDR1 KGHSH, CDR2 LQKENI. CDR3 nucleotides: TGTGCCAGCTCCCGGGAGGCAGGATCGAACACTGAAGCTTTCTTT. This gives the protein CASSREAGSNTEAFF.

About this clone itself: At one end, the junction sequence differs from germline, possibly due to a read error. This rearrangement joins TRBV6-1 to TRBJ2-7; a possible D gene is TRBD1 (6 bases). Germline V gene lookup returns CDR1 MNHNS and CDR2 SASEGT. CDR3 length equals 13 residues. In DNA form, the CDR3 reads TGTGCCAGCAGTGAAGCGATCCGGGACATACCGGGCTTC. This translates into CASSEAIRDIPGF.

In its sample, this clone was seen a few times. The CDR3 nucleotides are TGTGCCATCAGCACCCGGGGGGTCTCTGGCGGCTACACCTTC. Translating gives CAISTRGVSGGYTF. The V call is TRBV10-3, the J call TRBJ1-2, with D tentatively TRBD1 (5 bases). Germline CDR1 ENHRY, CDR2 SYGVKD. Trimming removed 6 bases at V and 8 bases at J, with 19 bases between. CDR3 length equals 14 residues.

The CDR3, as DNA: TGTGCCAGCAGCCGCACAGGGACTCGTGAAAAACTGTTTTTT. It specifies CASSRTGTREKLFF. J is TRBJ1-4 and V is TRBV7-9, with D possibly TRBD1 on 6 matching bases. CDR3 length: 14 residues. Looked up from germline, CDR1 is SEHNR and CDR2 is FQNEAQ (reference sequence). Trimming removed 5 bases from V and 7 bases from J, with 14 bases in between.